These 23 T cell receptor beta chains originate from one sample sequenced in a study of blood T cell repertoires in COVID-19. Here immunoSEQ multiplex PCR was the method, and the copy in TCRdb shows in-frame clones only, minus some. The table includes about 410,000 clones, 89% detected once. The sequencing input was peripheral blood. The origin of the receptors is a woman aged 35 to 49 with COVID-19, enrolled during active disease.

The rearrangement joins TRBV27 to TRBJ2-2; D is ambiguous. Per germline, CDR1 MNHEY and CDR2 SMNVEV (reference sequence). Trimming took off 7 bases at V and 6 bases at J, with 15 bases between the two ends. The CDR3 totals 14 residues. CDR3 region: CASTLNVNAGELFF. The CDR3 nucleotides are TGTGCCAGCACACTAAATGTAAACGCCGGGGAGCTGTTTTTT.

This chain joins TRBV19 and TRBJ1-4; D is ambiguous. This CDR3 is built from 14 residues. The V gene's germline CDR1 is LNHDA and CDR2 SQIVND (reference sequence). V gave up 3 bases and J gave up 7 bases, with 12 bases separating them. The CDR3 is CASSMGITGEKLFF. The CDR3 DNA reads as TGTGCCAGTAGTATGGGTATTACGGGTGAAAAACTGTTTTTT.

J is TRBJ1-2 and V is TRBV7-3; TRBD1 aligns across 7 bases. This CDR3 is built from 18 residues. Trimming removed 0 bases from V and 6 bases from J; junction bases left unmatched: 16. Germline V gene lookup returns CDR1 SGHTA and CDR2 FQGTGA. CDR3 in amino acids: CASSLTLTGIGTVDGYTF. CDR3 coding DNA: TGTGCCAGCAGCTTAACGTTAACAGGGATCGGGACAGTAGATGGCTACACCTTC.

This chain uses TRBV27 with TRBJ2-3; perhaps TRBD1 as D (6 bases). The CDR3 is 14 amino acids. Deletions cut 6 bases from V and 1 base from J, with 11 bases between. Germline lookup yields CDR1 MNHEY and CDR2 SMNVEV (reference sequence). The CDR3 DNA is TGTGCCAGCAGCCCGCGGACAGGCACAGATACGCAGTATTTT. It specifies CASSPRTGTDTQYF.

This chain joins TRBV7-2 and TRBJ2-7; D possibly corresponds to TRBD1 (6 bases). V was clipped by 2 bases and J by 2 bases, with 13 bases between them. Germline V lookup: CDR1 SGHTA, CDR2 FQGNSA. The CDR3 sequence is 15 residues long. In nucleotides, the CDR3 is TGTGCCAGCAGCTTAAGGGGGAGAGGGACCTACGAGCAGTACTTC. It is translated as CASSLRGRGTYEQYF.

This clone has only a few counts. The chain carries TRBV27 and TRBJ2-7, with 7 bases that match TRBD2. CDR1 is MNHEY and CDR2 is SMNVEV in the germline V gene (reference sequence). V shed 3 bases and J 4 bases; nucleotides not matched to a gene: 15. This CDR3 spans 17 amino acids. CDR3 DNA: TGTGCCAGCAGTTTGGGTTTGAGGGAGGGCCGCACGTACGAGCAGTACTTC. The encoded protein is CASSLGLREGRTYEQYF.

A remark on this clone: The sample has other DNA sequences that encode this CDR3 too. This chain connects TRBV30 to TRBJ1-3; perhaps TRBD1 as D (6 bases). Germline CDR1 reads GTSNPN; CDR2 reads SVGIG (reference sequence). V gave up 0 bases and J gave up 7 bases, with 10 bases separating them. The CDR3 loop spans 13 amino acids. The CDR3 region has the DNA TGTGCCTGGAGTGTAGGGGGGGGGAACACCATATATTTT. Residues: CAWSVGGGNTIYF.

The V call is TRBV25-1, the J call TRBJ1-1; D gene ambiguous. The germline gives CDR1 MGHDK, CDR2 SYGVNS. This CDR3 has 14 amino acids. The V end lost 2 bases, the J end lost 5 bases, and 12 bases lay between the germline ends. CDR3 residues: CASSERVEKTEAFF. For the CDR3, the DNA is TGTGCCAGCAGTGAACGGGTGGAAAAGACTGAAGCTTTCTTT. Full variable domain (remainder filled in from reference TRBV25-1 and TRBJ1-1): EADIYQTPRYLVIGTGKKITLECSQTMGHDKMYWYQQDPGMELHLIHYSYGVNSTEKGDLSSESTVSRIRTEHFPLTLESARPSHTSQYLCASSERVEKTEAFFGQGTRLTVV.

The rearrangement joins TRBV5-6 to TRBJ1-3, with 11 bases lining up with TRBD1. Germline loops: CDR1 SGHDT, CDR2 YYEEEE. V lost 0 bases to trimming and J lost 6 bases; unmatched junction nucleotides: 14. There are 19 residues in the CDR3. The chain's CDR3 is CASSLAGTGGAEWPNTIYF. CDR3 DNA sequence: TGTGCCAGCAGCTTGGCGGGGACAGGGGGGGCGGAATGGCCAAACACCATATATTTT.

The chain combines TRBV18 with TRBJ2-4; D gene unclear. This CDR3 is 13 amino acids long. CDR1 is KGHSH and CDR2 is LQKENI in the germline V gene. V lost 3 bases and J lost 5, with 8 bases in between. This CDR3 reads CASSPDLENIQYF. The CDR3 bases are TGTGCCAGCTCACCCGACTTAGAAAACATTCAGTACTTC.

The V gene is TRBV7-6, the J gene TRBJ2-3; TRBD2 matches 9 bases. Germline V lookup: CDR1 SGHVS, CDR2 FNYEAQ. The CDR3 consists of 16 residues. The trim removed 5 bases at V and 1 base at J, leaving 7 bases unmatched. CDR3 sequence (DNA): TGTGCCAGCAGCCAGCAGCTAGCGGGGCGCACAGATACGCAGTATTTT. Its translation is CASSQQLAGRTDTQYF. Drawing the rest from reference TRBV7-6 and TRBJ2-3, the complete variable domain is GAGVSQSPRYKVTKRGQDVALRCDPISGHVSLYWYRQALGQGPEFLTYFNYEAQQDKSGLPNDRFSAERPEGSISTLTIQRTEQRDSAMYRCASSQQLAGRTDTQYFGPGTRLTVL.

V usage is TRBV7-2 and J usage is TRBJ1-1; no definite D call. The V gene lost 1 base and the J gene lost 1 base, with 13 bases spanning the gap. Germline V gene lookup returns CDR1 SGHTA and CDR2 FQGNSA. The CDR3 runs 16 residues. As DNA, the CDR3 is TGTGCCAGCAGCTTAGGTTCGGCAGGCTCGAACACTGAAGCTTTCTTT. Encoded protein: CASSLGSAGSNTEAFF.

V usage is TRBV30 and J usage is TRBJ2-7; 9 positions agree with TRBD2. Looked up from germline, CDR1 is GTSNPN and CDR2 is SVGIG (reference sequence). Trimming took 0 bases from V and 7 from J; bases not matched to a gene: 7. This CDR3 contains 14 residues. This CDR3 is CAWSVWREGREQYF. The CDR3 nucleotides are TGTGCCTGGAGTGTATGGCGGGAGGGCCGGGAGCAGTACTTC.

The V and J genes are TRBV6-2 or TRBV6-3 and TRBJ1-1, with no clear D. The CDR3 is 15 amino acids. CDR1 and CDR2 (germline): MNHEY, SVGEGT. Trimming shortened V by 2 bases and J by 1 base, and 11 bases separated the two germline ends. The CDR3 loop is CASSYPRKPNTEAFF. The CDR3 region has the DNA TGTGCCAGCAGTTACCCTAGAAAACCGAACACTGAAGCTTTCTTT.

V is TRBV6-1 and J is TRBJ2-7; TRBD1 matches 7 bases. Germline-derived CDR1 and CDR2 are MNHNS and SASEGT. V was clipped by 5 bases and J by 6 bases; unmatched bases: 7. The CDR3 has 13 residues. CDR3: CASSSLTGFEQYF. CDR3 nucleotide sequence: TGTGCCAGCAGTTCTTTGACAGGGTTCGAGCAGTACTTC.

This clone was counted only a few times. The chain links TRBV30 to TRBJ2-5; D unclear. From germline, CDR1 is GTSNPN and CDR2 SVGIG (reference sequence). Trimming took 0 bases from V and 7 from J, leaving 9 bases between them. This CDR3 has 12 amino acids. This chain's CDR3 is CAWSVASGTQYF. CDR3 DNA sequence: TGTGCCTGGAGTGTAGCGAGTGGGACCCAGTACTTC.

The chain links TRBV6-5 to TRBJ2-7, with D tentatively TRBD1 (6 bases). This CDR3 comprises 13 residues. V was cut by 5 bases and J by 3 bases, with 11 bases left in between. Looked up from germline, CDR1 is MNHEY and CDR2 is SVGAGI. This chain's CDR3 is CASSPGHHYEQYF. CDR3 DNA: TGTGCCAGCAGTCCGGGACATCACTACGAGCAGTACTTC.

J is TRBJ2-4 and V is TRBV19; 8 bases map to TRBD2. The CDR3 runs 16 residues. The germline V gene has CDR1 LNHDA and CDR2 SQIVND (reference sequence). The trim removed 3 bases at V and 3 bases at J, leaving 7 bases unmatched. CDR3 amino acids: CASSIPTSAIKNIQYF. CDR3 DNA: TGTGCCAGTAGTATCCCGACTAGCGCAATCAAAAACATTCAGTACTTC.

This clone was detected only a few times. The V and J genes are TRBV9 and TRBJ1-2, with D perhaps TRBD1 (6 bases). V gave up 4 bases and J gave up 5 bases, with 15 bases separating them. The CDR3 is 14 residues long. Germline CDR1 SGDLS, CDR2 YYNGEE. CDR3 sequence reads: CASSSGQWDYGYTF. The DNA for the CDR3 is TGTGCCAGCAGCTCAGGACAGTGGGATTATGGCTACACCTTC.

The rearrangement uses TRBV3-1 (or the pseudogene TRBV3-2) and TRBJ1-2; 9 nucleotides align to TRBD1. With V trimmed by 4 bases and J by 2 bases, 8 bases remained unmatched. Looked up from germline, CDR1 is LGHDT and CDR2 is YNNKEL (reference sequence). The CDR3 runs 16 residues. The CDR3 bases are TGTGCCAGCAGCCGCCGGTCCGGGACAGGGAACTATGGCTACACCTTC. This translates into CASSRRSGTGNYGYTF.

The chain has TRBV2 and TRBJ1-1; D may be TRBD1 (6 bases). The germline CDR1 and CDR2 sequences are SNHLY and FYNNEI. The CDR3 consists of 15 residues. V was trimmed by 4 bases and J by 10 bases, leaving 22 bases between them. CDR3 sequence reads: CASSVDSTFPKGAFF. DNA of the CDR3: TGTGCCAGCAGTGTGGACAGCACCTTCCCTAAAGGAGCTTTCTTT.

Only one count was recorded for this clone. This chain joins TRBV9 and TRBJ1-1, with 7 bases fitting TRBD1. V gave up 0 bases and J gave up 10 bases; unmatched junction bases: 12. CDR3 length: 15 residues. In germline, CDR1 is SGDLS, CDR2 YYNGEE. Here the CDR3 reads CASSVGPLGAGGAFF. In DNA form, the CDR3 reads TGTGCCAGCAGCGTAGGCCCCTTGGGGGCAGGGGGAGCTTTCTTT. The whole variable domain, remainder taken from reference TRBV9 and TRBJ1-1, is DSGVTQTPKHLITATGQRVTLRCSPRSGDLSVYWYQQSLDQGLQFLIQYYNGEERAKGNILERFSAQQFPDLHSELNLSSLELGDSALYFCASSVGPLGAGGAFFGQGTRLTVV.

The CDR3 DNA reads as TGTGCCAGCAGCTGGGACAACTCTGGAAACACCATATATTTT. As protein: CASSWDNSGNTIYF. The genes are TRBV5-4 and TRBJ1-3; D possibly corresponds to TRBD1 (6 bases). The CDR3 sequence is 14 residues long. Per germline, CDR1 SGHNT and CDR2 YYREEE (reference sequence). Trimming stripped 3 bases from V and 0 bases from J, with 7 bases between.